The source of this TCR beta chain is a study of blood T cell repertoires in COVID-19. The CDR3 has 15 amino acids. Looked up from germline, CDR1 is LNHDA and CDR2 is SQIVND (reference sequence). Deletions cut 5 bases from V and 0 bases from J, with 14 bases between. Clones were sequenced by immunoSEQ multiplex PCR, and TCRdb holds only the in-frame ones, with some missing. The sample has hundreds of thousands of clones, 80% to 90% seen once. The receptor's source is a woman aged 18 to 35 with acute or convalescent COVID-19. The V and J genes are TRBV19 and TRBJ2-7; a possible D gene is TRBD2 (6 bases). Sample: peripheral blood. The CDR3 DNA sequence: TGTGCCAGTAGTTTGTCGGAGGGCGACTCCTACGAGCAGTACTTC. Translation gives CASSLSEGDSYEQYF.